The subject of this entry is one T cell receptor (beta chain). Antigen: not known. PCR was performed using 60 Vbeta and 13 Jbeta primers. Some clones are missing from TCRdb's copy, which holds only in-frame ones; the method was immunoSEQ multiplex PCR. The sample includes around 110,000 clones, around 80% of them seen just once. This specimen comes from a study of cytomegalovirus exposure and HLA in healthy donors. Germline CDR1 and CDR2: SGDLS and YYNGEE. This CDR3 has 16 residues. The V end lost 0 bases, the J end lost 5 bases, and 17 bases lay between the germline ends. Study-wide results and limits: It is likely that the observed cluster of highly shared sequence variants was a sequencing artifact.

The receptor's source is a man in his thirties or forties in good health and CMV-seropositive. The sample taken for sequencing was PBMCs. The chain links TRBV9 to TRBJ1-1; no clear D gene. The CDR3 DNA reads TGTGCCAGCAGCGTAGCGGGGAGTGGGCAACAAACTGAAGCTTTCTTT. It codes for CASSVAGSGQQTEAFF.